This TCR beta chain emerged from a study of response to subunit inactivated influenza vaccine. Study-wide results and caveats: New T cells are recruited in small numbers by each seasonal influenza vaccination, according to the authors' suggestion.

TCRdb reprocessed the RT-PCR reads via MiXCR and lists one record per CDR3 protein. This sample has about 570,000 distinct CDR3 sequences, with approximately 12% found just once. This clonotype was picked up a small number of times. The antigen is undetermined. This receptor was obtained from a man aged 45 to 65 who received an inactivated influenza vaccine. The sample consisted of PBMCs from blood, taken on the day of vaccination.

The CDR3 here is CASSQSMGSYEQYF. The DNA for the CDR3 is TGCGCCAGCAGCCAATCGATGGGTTCCTACGAGCAGTACTTC. This sequence joins TRBV4-3 and TRBJ2-7; no clear D gene. Germline CDR1 LGHNA, CDR2 YSLEER. V lost 2 bases, J lost 1 base, and 9 bases lay in between. The CDR3 is 14 amino acids.